The entry that follows covers one T cell receptor (beta chain) sequence. From germline, CDR1 is MNHEY and CDR2 SVGAGI. V gave up 2 bases and J gave up 4 bases; unmatched junction bases: 0. The CDR3 contains 13 residues. TCRdb reanalysed the RT-PCR reads using MiXCR and keeps one entry per CDR3 protein. The repertoire holds over 350,000 distinct CDR3 sequences, with 16% as singletons. The entry originates in a study of patients and donors after allogeneic stem cell transplantation. The chain is built from TRBV6-5 and TRBJ1-2, with 8 bases identical to TRBD1. This sequence originates from a human donor who was either an allogeneic HSCT recipient or a stem cell or donor lymphocyte infusion donor (not recorded which). It is not recorded whose cells these are; they may come from a transplant donor. The sample comprised blood, either unsorted or a sorted T cell fraction (not recorded which). The CDR3, as DNA: TGTGCCAGCAGTTACACAGGGGGCTATGGCTACACCTTC. It encodes CASSYTGGYGYTF.